The 24 T cell receptor beta chains below come from one sample, sequenced in a study of cytomegalovirus exposure and HLA in healthy donors. Only in-frame clones appear in the TCRdb table, and some are missing; sequencing was by immunoSEQ multiplex PCR. This table has 150,000 to 200,000 clones, about nine tenths appearing once. The specimen sequenced was PBMCs. All receptors come from a man between 18 and 35 years old in good health and CMV-seropositive.

For this clone: The DNA is omitted, as the CDR3 cannot be located on it reliably, and the CDR3 follows TCRdb's listing. The V call is TRBV2, the J call TRBJ2-7; TRBD2 is taken as the D call from the table, unchecked against the DNA. The CDR3 comprises 17 residues, both ends counted. CDR1 is SNHLY, CDR2 FYNNEI, per germline. The CDR3 loop reads CASSTSTSGGSSYEQYF.

The chain couples TRBV5-4 to TRBJ1-2, with 9 bases identical to TRBD1. Germline CDR1 is SGHNT and CDR2 is YYREEE (reference sequence). V dropped 10 bases and J dropped 4; count of bases not matched to a gene: 8. The CDR3 runs 13 residues. CDR3 nucleotides: TGTGCCGTACTTACAGGGGGCGGCTATGGCTACACCTTC. It codes for CAVLTGGGYGYTF.

Comment on this clone: Within the sample, other DNA sequences also encode this same CDR3. The chain joins TRBV29-1 to TRBJ2-2; 8 bases are a match to TRBD2. The CDR3 has 15 residues. V dropped 0 bases and J dropped 4; count of bases not matched to a gene: 4. The germline V gene has CDR1 SQVTM and CDR2 ANQGSEA. The CDR3 region has the DNA TGCAGCGTTGAAGAAGGCGGGGGGCCCACCGGGGAGCTGTTTTTT. Its translation: CSVEEGGGPTGELFF.

The rearrangement joins TRBV5-8 to TRBJ2-6; the D is unclear. The CDR3 is made up of 15 amino acids. Germline assignment: CDR1 SGHTS and CDR2 YDEGEE. Trimming stripped 4 bases from V and 4 bases from J, with 12 bases between. The CDR3 spells CASSLERVGANVLTF. DNA for the CDR3: TGTGCCAGCAGCCTCGAACGGGTGGGGGCCAACGTCCTGACTTTC.

The V gene is TRBV15, the J gene TRBJ1-3; D might be TRBD1 (5 bases). Trimming stripped 0 bases from V and 4 bases from J, with 10 bases between. CDR1 is LNHNV, CDR2 YYDKDF, per germline (reference sequence). The CDR3 has 15 amino acids. DNA for the CDR3: TGTGCCACCAGCAGAGATCAGGGATCAGGAAACACCATATATTTT. The encoded protein is CATSRDQGSGNTIYF.

The rearrangement links TRBV4-2 to TRBJ2-3; D perhaps matches TRBD1 (5 bases). The V gene lost 0 bases and the J gene lost 4 bases, with 11 bases spanning the gap. The CDR3 has 15 residues. Germline values: CDR1 LGHNA, CDR2 YNFKEQ. Here the CDR3 reads CASSQEKGWPDTQYF. CDR3 sequence (DNA): TGTGCCAGCAGCCAAGAAAAGGGGTGGCCAGATACGCAGTATTTT.

In its sample, this clone was seen a few times. V usage is TRBV10-3 and J usage is TRBJ2-2; 9 positions agree with TRBD1. Germline V CDR1 and CDR2: ENHRY, SYGVKD. This CDR3 region has 16 residues. With V trimmed by 4 bases and J by 4 bases, 7 bases remained unmatched. The CDR3 DNA reads as TGTGCCATCAGTGGTCTCGGACAGGGGCTCACCGGGGAGCTGTTTTTT. Translation: CAISGLGQGLTGELFF.

CDR3 bases: TGTGCCAGCAGCTCGTGGACTAGCGGGACCTCAGGGGAGCAGTACTTC. It encodes CASSSWTSGTSGEQYF. V is TRBV7-9 and J is TRBJ2-7; 12 nucleotides match TRBD2. Germline assignment: CDR1 SEHNR and CDR2 FQNEAQ (reference sequence). The CDR3 extends over 16 amino acids. V dropped 4 bases and J dropped 7; count of bases not matched to a gene: 11.

V gene TRBV19 combines with J gene TRBJ1-4; no reliable D call. The germline CDR1 and CDR2 sequences are LNHDA and SQIVND (reference sequence). The CDR3 is 14 amino acids. V was trimmed by 5 bases and J by 0 bases, leaving 7 bases between them. The CDR3 DNA is TGTGCCAGTAGTTTGAGCGCAACTAATGAAAAACTGTTTTTT. It codes for CASSLSATNEKLFF.

This clone was detected only a few times. The chain combines TRBV6-4 with TRBJ2-3, with a tentative D call TRBD1 (6 bases). This CDR3 has 14 residues. Trimming took 8 bases from V and 0 from J, leaving 12 bases between them. The germline gives CDR1 MRHNA, CDR2 SNTAGT. The DNA for the CDR3 is TGTGCCAGCGGGGGCGGACTTAGCACAGATACGCAGTATTTT. Protein: CASGGGLSTDTQYF.

V usage is TRBV25-1 and J usage is TRBJ1-2; D is ambiguous. Germline V gene lookup returns CDR1 MGHDK and CDR2 SYGVNS. The CDR3 is made up of 11 amino acids. V shed 4 bases and J shed 5 bases, with 5 bases lying between them. This chain's CDR3 is CASSGGYGYTF. Here the CDR3 DNA reads TGTGCCAGCAGTGGCGGTTATGGCTACACCTTC.

This clone was detected a few times. The chain is built from TRBV5-6 and TRBJ2-7; D is perhaps TRBD2 (5 bases). Germline lookup yields CDR1 SGHDT and CDR2 YYEEEE. The CDR3 totals 12 residues. Trimming removed 0 bases at V and 7 bases at J, with 8 bases between. In DNA, the CDR3 is TGTGCCAGCAGCTTGGCGGGGTGGGAGCAGTACTTC. Protein: CASSLAGWEQYF. The full variable domain, rest sourced from reference TRBV5-6 and TRBJ2-7, is DAGVTQSPTHLIKTRGQQVTLRCSPKSGHDTVSWYQQALGQGPQFIFQYYEEEERQRGNFPDRFSGHQFPNYSSELNVNALLLGDSALYLCASSLAGWEQYFGPGTRLTVT.

This chain uses TRBV2 with TRBJ1-4, with TRBD1 identical over 7 bases. This CDR3 is built from 14 residues. Germline assignment: CDR1 SNHLY and CDR2 FYNNEI. The V and J ends lost 5 bases and 4 bases, in that order; junction bases with no gene match: 4. The CDR3 here is CASSKDRFNEKLFF. The DNA of the CDR3 is TGTGCCAGCAGTAAGGACAGGTTTAATGAAAAACTGTTTTTT.

This chain links TRBV18 with TRBJ2-3, with D tentatively TRBD2 (7 bases). Trimming removed 1 base from V and 3 bases from J, with 11 bases in between. This CDR3 has 15 amino acids. Per the germline V gene, CDR1 is KGHSH and CDR2 is LQKENI. CDR3 nucleotides: TGTGCCAGCTCACCACAGGGGGGGGTGACAGATACGCAGTATTTT. Translating gives CASSPQGGVTDTQYF. The full variable domain, in which reference TRBV18 and TRBJ2-3 provide the parts outside the CDR3, is NAGVMQNPRHLVRRRGQEARLRCSPMKGHSHVYWYRQLPEEGLKFMVYLQKENIIDESGMPKERFSAEFPKEGPSILRIQQVVRGDSAAYFCASSPQGGVTDTQYFGPGTRLTVL.

This sequence joins TRBV19 and TRBJ1-3; 10 nucleotides match TRBD1. Germline V CDR1 and CDR2: LNHDA, SQIVND (reference sequence). Germline trimming cut 5 bases from V and 0 bases from J; bases unmatched to any gene: 1. The CDR3 is 15 residues long. CDR3 region: CASSGDRGSGNTIYF. The CDR3 coding sequence is TGTGCCAGTAGTGGGGACAGGGGCTCTGGAAACACCATATATTTT.

DNA for the CDR3: TGCGCCAGCAGAATTCAGGGTTCCAGCACTGAAGCTTTCTTT. It encodes CASRIQGSSTEAFF. The chain carries TRBV5-1 and TRBJ1-1; a possible D gene is TRBD1 (5 bases). Looked up from germline, CDR1 is SGHRS and CDR2 is YFSETQ. Trimming cost V 5 bases and J 4 bases, with 15 bases left between them. The CDR3 totals 14 residues.

The chain carries TRBV9 and TRBJ1-1, with a tentative D call TRBD1 (6 bases). Germline V gene lookup returns CDR1 SGDLS and CDR2 YYNGEE. The length of the CDR3 is 14 residues. V lost 0 bases and J lost 7, with 13 bases in between. Here the CDR3 DNA reads TGTGCCAGCAGCGTAGGAGGGGGGGGTGTTGAAGCTTTCTTT. Protein sequence: CASSVGGGGVEAFF.

The V and J genes are TRBV4-2 and TRBJ2-5; 9 bases are a match to TRBD1. The CDR3 is made up of 15 amino acids. Germline-derived CDR1 and CDR2 are LGHNA and YNFKEQ. V shed 1 base and J 5 bases; nucleotides not matched to a gene: 5. The DNA of the CDR3 is TGTGCCAGCAGCCAAGCGACCGGGACAGGGGAGACCCAGTACTTC. This codes for CASSQATGTGETQYF.

In its sample, this clone was seen once. The rearrangement uses TRBV9 and TRBJ2-2; D is unclear. Germline assignment: CDR1 SGDLS and CDR2 YYNGEE. V was cut by 6 bases and J by 2 bases, with 8 bases left in between. This CDR3 contains 13 residues. The CDR3 protein is CASISSNTGELFF. The CDR3 DNA reads TGTGCCAGCATAAGTAGCAACACCGGGGAGCTGTTTTTT.

About this clone itself: The identical CDR3 is also encoded by other nucleotide sequences in the sample. The rearrangement uses TRBV7-3 and TRBJ2-3; D is uncertain. The CDR3 runs to 12 residues. Germline CDR1 reads SGHTA; CDR2 reads FQGTGA. Trimming shortened V by 5 bases and J by 0 bases, and 3 bases separated the two germline ends. The CDR3 DNA sequence: TGTGCCAGCAGCCCGAGCACAGATACGCAGTATTTT. Protein sequence: CASSPSTDTQYF. The full variable domain, rest sourced from reference TRBV7-3 and TRBJ2-3, is GAGVSQTPSNKVTEKGKYVELRCDPISGHTALYWYRQSLGQGPEFLIYFQGTGAADDSGLPNDRFFAVRPEGSVSTLKIQRTERGDSAVYLCASSPSTDTQYFGPGTRLTVL.

This chain connects TRBV5-1 to TRBJ2-3, with 12 bases identical to TRBD2. The germline CDR1 and CDR2 sequences are SGHRS and YFSETQ. The CDR3 runs to 14 residues. J was trimmed by 7 bases and V by 4 bases; bases with no gene match: 4. The CDR3 bases are TGCGCCAGCAGCGTGGGACTAGCGGGCCATACGCAGTATTTT. Its protein product is CASSVGLAGHTQYF.

This clone was seen only once. V gene TRBV6-5 combines with J gene TRBJ2-6; weak D call: TRBD2 (6 bases). The length of the CDR3 is 16 residues. V lost 6 bases, J lost 0 bases, and 12 bases lay in between. Germline-derived CDR1 and CDR2 are MNHEY and SVGAGI. The CDR3 region has the DNA TGTGCCAGCAGCTACCGGGACTCCTCTGGGGCCAACGTCCTGACTTTC. Amino acids: CASSYRDSSGANVLTF.

This chain's CDR3 is CASSPGLIDTQYF. As DNA, the CDR3 is TGTGCCAGCAGCCCTGGACTAATTGATACGCAGTATTTT. The chain employs TRBV7-3 and TRBJ2-3; possible D gene TRBD2, 6 bases. Germline V gene data show CDR1 as SGHTA and CDR2 as FQGTGA. The CDR3 is 13 amino acids. V lost 5 bases and J 6 bases, leaving 12 bases between the germline ends.

This clone has more than one count but fewer than ten. This chain joins TRBV10-3 and TRBJ1-5, with unresolved D. Germline V gene sequence: CDR1 ENHRY, CDR2 SYGVKD. Between the trimmed V and J ends, which lost 8 bases and 3 bases, there was a span of 8 bases. The CDR3 runs to 12 residues. The CDR3 loop reads CAIGRDNQPQHF. The CDR3 bases are TGTGCCATCGGTCGGGACAATCAGCCCCAGCATTTT.